The 3 T cell receptor beta chains given below trace back to one sample, sequenced in a study of cytomegalovirus exposure and HLA in healthy donors. In the PCR, 60 Vbeta and 13 Jbeta primers were used. The assay was immunoSEQ multiplex PCR, and TCRdb's table has in-frame clones only and misses some. The data show more than 95,000 clones, 8% to 10% seen once. Sequencing was carried out using PBMCs. Receptor source: a man aged 30-40 years in good health and CMV-seronegative.

This clone came up a few times. The chain has TRBV6-1 and TRBJ1-1; D is possibly TRBD1 (6 bases). Trimming removed 1 base at V and 7 bases at J, with 13 bases between. CDR3 length: 14 residues. CDR1 is MNHNS and CDR2 is SASEGT in the germline V gene. The CDR3 nucleotides are TGTGCCAGCAGTGAAGGGACAGCTGGATTTGAAGCTTTCTTT. Its protein product is CASSEGTAGFEAFF.

V gene TRBV4-3 combines with J gene TRBJ2-3; 7 bases map to TRBD2. CDR3 size: 16 residues. Unmatched junction bases numbered 3, after V lost 0 bases and J lost 0 bases. The germline V gene encodes CDR1 LGHNA and CDR2 YSLEER. The CDR3 DNA sequence: TGCGCCAGCAGCCAAGATAGCGGGCTAAGCACAGATACGCAGTATTTT. The encoded protein is CASSQDSGLSTDTQYF.

This clone was seen a few times. V is TRBV6-4 and J is TRBJ2-3, with 8 bases matching TRBD1. Germline assignment: CDR1 MRHNA and CDR2 SNTAGT. The CDR3 totals 14 residues. After removal of 8 bases from V and 1 base from J, the junction contained 5 bases not matched to a gene. The CDR3 loop reads CASSKTGGTDTQYF. In nucleotides, the CDR3 is TGTGCCAGCTCAAAGACAGGGGGCACAGATACGCAGTATTTT.